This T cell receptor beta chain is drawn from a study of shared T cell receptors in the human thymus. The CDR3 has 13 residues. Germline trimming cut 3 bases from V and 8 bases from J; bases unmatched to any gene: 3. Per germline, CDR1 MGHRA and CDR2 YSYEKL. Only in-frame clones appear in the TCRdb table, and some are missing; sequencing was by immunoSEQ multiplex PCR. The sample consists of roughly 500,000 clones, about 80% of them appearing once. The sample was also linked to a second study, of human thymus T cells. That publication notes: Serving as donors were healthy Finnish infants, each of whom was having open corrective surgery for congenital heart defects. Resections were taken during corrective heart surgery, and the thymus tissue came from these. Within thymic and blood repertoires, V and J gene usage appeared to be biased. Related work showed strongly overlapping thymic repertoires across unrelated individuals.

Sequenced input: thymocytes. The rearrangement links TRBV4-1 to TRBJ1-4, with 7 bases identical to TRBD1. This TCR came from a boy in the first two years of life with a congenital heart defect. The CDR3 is CASSQGQREKLFF. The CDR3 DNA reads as TGCGCCAGCAGCCAGGGACAGCGGGAAAAACTGTTTTTT.